The 30 T cell receptor beta chains in this list originate from one sample, sequenced in a study of spatial heterogeneity in lung cancer. As to time point: blood at routine non-recurrence follow-up after resection. Tumor, nontumor lung or frozen PBMC supplied whole RNA that was sequenced unsorted. From the 5' RACE reads, TCRdb called clonotypes with MiXCR, one entry per CDR3 protein. The sample lists 50,000 to 60,000 distinct CDR3 sequences, 6% to 8.5% occurring once. Source: PBMCs, taken at follow-up. The origin of the receptors is a female donor with early-stage non-small cell lung cancer.

J is TRBJ1-6 and V is TRBV12-3 or TRBV12-4; 7 bases agree with TRBD1. This CDR3 is 15 amino acids long. Losses at the gene ends were 1 base for V and 7 bases for J; bases not matched to a gene: 4. The CDR3 is CASSLEEGANSPLHF. CDR3 bases: TGTGCCAGCAGTTTAGAAGAGGGGGCGAATTCACCCCTCCACTTT.

This clonotype was picked up many times. This chain uses TRBV21-1 with TRBJ2-7; whether TRBD1, the table's D call, matches the DNA was not checked. TRBV21-1 is described as a pseudogene. The CDR3 is 15 residues long. The CDR3 DNA follows: TGTGCCAGCAGCCCTCGGACAGGGGGTTCCTACGAGCAGTACTTC. Residues: CASSPRTGGSYEQYF.

The V gene is TRBV9, the J gene TRBJ1-1; TRBD1 might be the D (5 bases). The germline V gene has CDR1 SGDLS and CDR2 YYNGEE. CDR3 length: 13 residues. Trimming shortened V by 2 bases and J by 6 bases, and 11 bases separated the two germline ends. DNA for the CDR3: TGTGCCAGCAGCGTGACCCTGGGGGCTGAAGCTTTCTTT. This translates into CASSVTLGAEAFF.

This clonotype occurred many times. The chain employs TRBV7-2 and TRBJ2-3; 10 bases are a match to TRBD2. The CDR3 is 14 amino acids. In germline, CDR1 is SGHTA, CDR2 FQGNSA. Trimming at V came to 5 bases and at J to 3 bases, leaving 2 bases not matched to a gene. The CDR3 nucleotides are TGTGCCAGCAGCCAACTAGCGGGGACAGATACGCAGTATTTT. This translates into CASSQLAGTDTQYF. Full variable domain (remainder filled in from reference TRBV7-2 and TRBJ2-3): GAGVSQSPSNKVTEKGKDVELRCDPISGHTALYWYRQSLGQGLEFLIYFQGNSAPDKSGLPSDRFSAERTGGSVSTLTIQRTQQEDSAVYLCASSQLAGTDTQYFGPGTRLTVL.

The gene calls are TRBV7-2 and TRBJ1-1, with D unresolved. Germline V gene lookup returns CDR1 SGHTA and CDR2 FQGNSA. The V end lost 5 bases, the J end lost 4 bases, and 14 bases lay between the germline ends. The CDR3 is 14 amino acids. This CDR3 reads CASSTFSVVTEAFF. CDR3 coding DNA: TGTGCCAGCAGCACCTTTTCCGTGGTCACTGAAGCTTTCTTT.

This clonotype has a handful of counts. An end of the junction does not agree with germline; a read error may underlie this. The V gene is TRBV5-1, the J gene TRBJ2-5; 11 bases map to TRBD1. Germline V gene sequence: CDR1 SGHRS, CDR2 YFSETQ. The CDR3 sequence is 14 residues long. The CDR3 loop is CVSSLGQGDETQYF. CDR3 nucleotides: TGCGTCAGCAGCTTGGGACAGGGGGATGAGACCCAGTACTTC. The full variable domain, in which reference TRBV5-1 and TRBJ2-5 provide the parts outside the CDR3, is KAGVTQTPRYLIKTRGQQVTLSCSPISGHRSVSWYQQTPGQGLQFLFEYFSETQRNKGNFPGRFSGRQFSNSRSEMNVSTLELGDSALYLCVSSLGQGDETQYFGPGTRLLVL.

This clonotype was seen only a few times. The CDR3 reads CSASVGSYNSPLHF. DNA for the CDR3: TGCAGTGCTAGTGTAGGATCCTATAATTCACCCCTCCACTTT. The V and J genes are TRBV20-1 and TRBJ1-6; no reliable D call. The length of the CDR3 is 14 residues. From germline, CDR1 is DFQATT and CDR2 SNEGSKA (reference sequence). Trimming cost V 3 bases and J 1 base, with 7 bases left between them.

This clonotype showed up many times. The J gene is TRBJ1-6, the V gene TRBV27, with no clear D. The CDR3 is 12 amino acids. V gave up 4 bases and J gave up 8 bases, with 6 bases separating them. Germline V gene sequence: CDR1 MNHEY, CDR2 SMNVEV (reference sequence). The CDR3 sequence: CASSSLYSPLHF. The DNA of the CDR3 is TGTGCCAGCAGTTCCCTCTATTCACCCCTCCACTTT.

A few counts support this clonotype. This chain uses TRBV14 with TRBJ1-4; D not certain. CDR1 and CDR2 (germline): SGHDN, FVKESK. V dropped 7 bases and J dropped 7 bases, with 4 bases sitting between them. The CDR3 has 10 residues. DNA of the CDR3: TGTGCCAGCAACCGTGAAAAACTGTTTTTT. The encoded protein is CASNREKLFF.

The table lists this clonotype with many counts. The chain joins TRBV5-1 to TRBJ2-7, with D tentatively TRBD2 (5 bases). In germline, CDR1 is SGHRS, CDR2 YFSETQ. The germline V and J ends were trimmed by 3 bases and 5 bases, with 12 bases remaining between them. This CDR3 is built from 13 residues. CDR3 sequence: CASSWREGDEQYF. CDR3 coding DNA: TGCGCCAGCAGCTGGCGCGAGGGAGACGAGCAGTACTTC.

The chain has TRBV27 and TRBJ2-7; D not certain. V was cut by 4 bases and J by 0 bases, with 10 bases left in between. Germline V gene data show CDR1 as MNHEY and CDR2 as SMNVEV (reference sequence). The CDR3 is made up of 14 amino acids. For the CDR3, the DNA is TGTGCCAGCAGTTCTTCCGAACGCTCCTACGAGCAGTACTTC. It codes for CASSSSERSYEQYF.

The chain joins TRBV6-5 to TRBJ2-5; D not certain. The V end was cut by 7 bases, the J end by 4 bases, with 13 bases between. Looked up from germline, CDR1 is MNHEY and CDR2 is SVGAGI. The CDR3 spans 13 residues. As DNA, the CDR3 is TGTGCCAGCACCACTACTTGGGGAGAGACCCAGTACTTC. This encodes CASTTTWGETQYF.

This clonotype was seen a few times. V gene TRBV14 combines with J gene TRBJ2-2; D is uncertain. Looked up from germline, CDR1 is SGHDN and CDR2 is FVKESK. The CDR3 spans 13 residues. Trimming shortened V by 4 bases and J by 4 bases, and 7 bases separated the two germline ends. The CDR3 coding sequence is TGTGCCAGCAGCCGGGCGGCCACCGGGGAGCTGTTTTTT. It specifies CASSRAATGELFF.

The rearrangement joins TRBV5-1 to TRBJ1-2; 8 bases are shared with TRBD1. V lost 0 bases to trimming and J lost 8 bases; unmatched junction nucleotides: 12. The V gene's germline CDR1 is SGHRS and CDR2 YFSETQ. The CDR3 runs to 16 residues. The CDR3 protein is CASSLVGQETLNGYTF. As DNA, the CDR3 is TGCGCCAGCAGCTTGGTGGGACAGGAGACATTGAACGGCTACACCTTC.

V gene TRBV7-2 combines with J gene TRBJ1-4, with no clear D. V shed 5 bases and J shed 8 bases, with 18 bases lying between them. The CDR3 is 15 residues long. Germline V gene data show CDR1 as SGHTA and CDR2 as FQGNSA. The CDR3 nucleotides are TGTGCCAGCAGCCCCGAGATGGGAACGTTAGAAAAACTGTTTTTT. Protein product: CASSPEMGTLEKLFF.

This clonotype was observed at least ten times. The V call is TRBV11-2, the J call TRBJ2-3; TRBD1 aligns across 8 bases. There are 19 residues in the CDR3. CDR1 and CDR2 from the germline V gene are SGHAT and FQNNGV. J lost 1 base, V lost 1 base, and 13 bases had no gene match. The CDR3, as DNA: TGTGCCAGCAGCTTAGGTGTCGGGGCGACAGGGGCCCGCACAGATACGCAGTATTTT. It is translated as CASSLGVGATGARTDTQYF.

This clonotype was picked up a small number of times. The chain combines TRBV18 with TRBJ2-7; D might be TRBD1 (5 bases). The CDR3 sequence is 17 residues long. Germline V lookup: CDR1 KGHSH, CDR2 LQKENI. The V gene lost 3 bases and the J gene lost 3 bases, with 21 bases spanning the gap. CDR3 sequence reads: CASSPLPGSVTNYEQYF. The CDR3 DNA reads TGTGCCAGCTCACCCCTCCCAGGGTCCGTCACGAACTACGAGCAGTACTTC.

This clonotype was seen more than once but under ten times. The chain uses TRBV9 and TRBJ2-3; D gene uncertain. Trimming shortened V by 4 bases and J by 1 base, and 10 bases separated the two germline ends. The CDR3 spans 14 residues. Germline CDR1 and CDR2: SGDLS and YYNGEE. CDR3 sequence reads: CASSPRPGTDTQYF. CDR3 bases: TGTGCCAGCAGCCCCCGACCCGGCACAGATACGCAGTATTTT.

This clonotype turned up a few times. The rearrangement uses TRBV6-1 and TRBJ1-6; TRBD1 agrees at 7 bases. This CDR3 contains 15 residues. V shed 7 bases and J 11 bases; nucleotides not matched to a gene: 14. In germline, CDR1 is MNHNS, CDR2 SASEGT. DNA for the CDR3: TGTGCCAGCAATCAAGGACAAAGGGGGCCCACACCCCTCCACTTT. It yields the protein CASNQGQRGPTPLHF.

This clonotype was seen repeatedly, ten times or more. V usage is TRBV6-2 or TRBV6-3 and J usage is TRBJ2-2; 7 bases agree with TRBD1. The V segment lost 2 bases and the J segment 6 bases; nucleotides outside the gene matches: 0. CDR1 MNHEY and CDR2 SVGEGT come from the germline V gene. The CDR3 runs to 13 residues. The chain's CDR3 is CASSYQGAGELFF. The CDR3 region has the DNA TGTGCCAGCAGTTACCAGGGGGCCGGGGAGCTGTTTTTT.

This clonotype has ten or more counts. J is TRBJ2-3 and V is TRBV6-1, with TRBD2 matching 8 bases. V lost 6 bases, J lost 0 bases, and 5 bases stayed unmatched. This CDR3 spans 15 amino acids. Per the germline V gene, CDR1 is MNHNS and CDR2 is SASEGT. Here the CDR3 reads CASRVSGVSTDTQYF. The CDR3 DNA reads TGTGCCAGCAGGGTTAGCGGGGTCAGCACAGATACGCAGTATTTT.

This clonotype was counted a few times. V usage is TRBV6-5 and J usage is TRBJ2-3, with 8 bases aligning to TRBD2. J lost 4 bases, V lost 5 bases, and 8 bases had no gene match. This CDR3 has 15 amino acids. CDR1 and CDR2 (germline): MNHEY, SVGAGI. CDR3 protein: CASSMGLGNADTQYF. CDR3 bases: TGTGCCAGCAGTATGGGACTAGGTAACGCAGATACGCAGTATTTT.

This clonotype was recorded a few times. The chain recombines TRBV6-1 with TRBJ2-5, with D tentatively TRBD1 (5 bases). V dropped 6 bases and J dropped 5 bases, with 10 bases sitting between them. The CDR3 runs to 12 residues. The germline CDR1 and CDR2 sequences are MNHNS and SASEGT. The CDR3 nucleotides are TGTGCCAGCAGCATCAGGGCGGAGACCCAGTACTTC. Its translation is CASSIRAETQYF.

This clonotype was observed at least ten times. The chain employs TRBV29-1 and TRBJ2-3; D is perhaps TRBD1 (6 bases). Germline V CDR1 and CDR2: SQVTM, ANQGSEA. V dropped 3 bases and J dropped 3 bases, with 13 bases sitting between them. The CDR3 is made up of 14 amino acids. The CDR3 DNA sequence: TGCAGCGTTGAGCGGCCAGGGGTTACAGATACGCAGTATTTT. It codes for CSVERPGVTDTQYF.

This clonotype appeared many times. One end of the junction does not line up with germline, which may come from a read error. This chain joins TRBV7-2 and TRBJ2-2, with TRBD1 as a possible D gene (5 bases). The CDR3 spans 13 residues. The germline V gene encodes CDR1 SGHTA and CDR2 FQGNSA. Written as DNA, the CDR3 is TGTGCCAGCAGCTTAGGACAGACCGAGGAGCTGTTTTTT. This sequence encodes CASSLGQTEELFF.

There are many counts of this clonotype. The chain recombines TRBV29-1 with TRBJ2-3; D perhaps matches TRBD2 (5 bases). Germline-derived CDR1 and CDR2 are SQVTM and ANQGSEA. Trimming pared 8 bases from V and 6 bases from J, leaving 15 bases between. The CDR3 covers 12 residues. The CDR3 sequence is CSLERAVDTQYF. CDR3 nucleotide sequence: TGCAGCCTAGAGAGGGCGGTCGATACGCAGTATTTT.

This clonotype was observed at least ten times. This chain uses TRBV18 with TRBJ1-5; 9 bases fit TRBD1. The CDR3 has 15 amino acids. J was trimmed by 6 bases and V by 2 bases; bases with no gene match: 5. The germline V gene has CDR1 KGHSH and CDR2 LQKENI. CDR3 loop: CASSPVTGGGQPQHF. CDR3 in DNA: TGTGCCAGCTCACCAGTGACAGGGGGAGGTCAGCCCCAGCATTTT.

This clonotype has ten or more counts. The chain carries TRBV7-2 and TRBJ2-5; D assignment may be TRBD1 or TRBD2 (5 bases each). The V and J ends lost 2 bases and 9 bases respectively, with 19 bases between them. Germline V CDR1 and CDR2: SGHTA, FQGNSA. CDR3 length equals 15 residues. CDR3 nucleotide sequence: TGTGCCAGCAGCTTAAGTCGGGGAGCAGAAGGGGCCCAGTACTTC. Protein sequence: CASSLSRGAEGAQYF.

The rearrangement joins TRBV29-1 to TRBJ1-1; no clear D. The CDR3 runs to 12 residues. Trimming removed 6 bases from V and 6 bases from J, with 14 bases in between. The germline V gene encodes CDR1 SQVTM and CDR2 ANQGSEA. CDR3 nucleotide sequence: TGCAGCGTCACCCTCCGGGGATCTGAAGCTTTCTTT. Its protein product is CSVTLRGSEAFF.

The V gene is TRBV7-9, the J gene TRBJ2-3; D gene unclear. Germline V lookup: CDR1 SEHNR, CDR2 FQNEAQ (reference sequence). This CDR3 has 15 residues. V lost 7 bases, J lost 0 bases, and 14 bases lay in between. CDR3 in DNA: TGTGCCAGCACGACGGCCGCCACTAGCACAGATACGCAGTATTTT. As protein: CASTTAATSTDTQYF.